Listed below are T cell receptor beta chains from one sample, sequenced in a study of blood T cells in healthy people across ages. One entry per CDR3 protein results from TCRdb running MiXCR on the 5' RACE reads. The sample includes some 1.4 million distinct CDR3 sequences, approximately 42% of them seen just once. The sample consisted of blood. These receptors were taken from a woman aged 18-30 years in good health. Both conserved end residues are part of each CDR3. D genes are given only for firm matches. A row's size may be missing; if present it is once, few, many or a size class.

J gene	V gene	clone size	D gene	CDR3 protein	CDR3 DNA
TRBJ1-6	TRBV19	-	TRBD1	CASSTQGASNSPLHF	TGTGCCAGTAGTACACAGGGGGCGAGTAATTCACCCCTCCACTTT
TRBJ2-7	TRBV20-1	-	TRBD1	CSARVRDRVGQYF	TGCAGTGCTAGGGTCCGGGACAGGGTTGGACAGTACTTC
TRBJ1-5	TRBV20-1	-	-	CSAISPGQVNQPQHF	TGCAGTGCCATCTCCCCAGGCCAGGTCAATCAGCCCCAGCATTTT
TRBJ2-7	TRBV27	-	-	CASSPTGDPFSEQYF	TGTGCCAGCAGTCCAACGGGGGACCCTTTTTCCGAGCAGTACTTC
TRBJ1-5	TRBV5-1	-	-	CASSLDGQINQPQHF	TGCGCCAGCAGCTTGGACGGACAGATAAATCAGCCCCAGCATTTT
TRBJ2-1	TRBV6-6	-	-	CASGESGQFF	TGTGCCAGCGGGGAGTCCGGGCAGTTCTTC
TRBJ1-4	TRBV7-9	few	-	CASSFSDGDKGEKLFF	TGTGCCAGCAGCTTTTCCGACGGGGACAAGGGGGAAAAACTGTTTTTT
TRBJ1-5	TRBV4-1	few	-	CASSQSDGTNQPQHF	TGCGCCAGCAGCCAGTCAGACGGTACCAATCAGCCCCAGCATTTT
TRBJ2-7	TRBV3-1	-	-	CASRVGAGYNEQYF	TGTGCCAGCAGGGTAGGAGCGGGCTACAATGAGCAGTACTTC
TRBJ2-3	TRBV30	-	-	CAWTRGDTQYF	TGTGCCTGGACACGAGGAGATACGCAGTATTTT
TRBJ2-3	TRBV4-1	-	TRBD2	CASSQDLAGGVGTDTQYF	TGCGCCAGCAGCCAAGATCTGGCCGGGGGGGTCGGCACAGATACGCAGTATTTT
TRBJ2-7	TRBV20-1	-	-	CSARDEEGYEQYF	TGCAGTGCTAGAGATGAGGAAGGCTACGAGCAGTACTTC
TRBJ1-6	TRBV12-3/TRBV12-4	few	-	CATRQANSPLHF	TGTGCCACCCGACAGGCTAATTCACCCCTCCACTTT
TRBJ2-5	TRBV7-2	few	-	CASSLVRTNLQETQYF	TGTGCCAGCAGCTTAGTGAGGACTAACTTACAAGAGACCCAGTACTTC
TRBJ1-1	TRBV5-1	-	TRBD1	CASSTRQGVGTEAFF	TGCGCCAGCAGCACCCGACAGGGAGTGGGCACTGAAGCTTTCTTT
TRBJ1-5	TRBV4-1	-	-	CASSQDKPNQPQHF	TGCGCCAGCAGCCAAGACAAGCCGAATCAGCCCCAGCATTTT
TRBJ2-7	TRBV4-1	-	TRBD2	CAIAGTSGSSYNEQYF	TGCGCCATCGCCGGGACTAGCGGAAGCTCCTACAATGAGCAGTACTTC
TRBJ2-1	TRBV11-1	few	-	CASSPGVSGYNEQFF	TGTGCCAGCAGCCCTGGAGTTTCGGGCTACAATGAGCAGTTCTTC
TRBJ2-1	TRBV7-8	few	-	CASSFLGANEQFF	TGTGCCAGCAGCTTTTTAGGAGCCAATGAGCAGTTCTTC
TRBJ2-7	TRBV25-1	medium-sized	TRBD2	CASSDRGGWEQYF	TGTGCCAGCAGTGATCGGGGGGGTTGGGAGCAGTACTTC
TRBJ2-1	TRBV27	few	-	CASSSWKVDNEQFF	TGTGCCAGCAGTTCGTGGAAGGTGGACAATGAGCAGTTCTTC
TRBJ2-1	TRBV20-1	few	TRBD2	CSAHSGRAVNEQFF	TGCAGTGCCCATAGCGGGAGGGCCGTCAATGAGCAGTTCTTC
TRBJ1-1	TRBV13	few	-	CASSPRQMGTAFF	TGTGCCAGCAGCCCTCGCCAGATGGGAACGGCTTTCTTT
TRBJ1-1	TRBV30	-	-	CAWTGLNTEAFF	TGTGCCTGGACAGGACTAAACACTGAAGCTTTCTTT
TRBJ2-6	TRBV12-5	-	-	CASGFGNSGANVLTF	TGTGCTAGTGGTTTTGGCAACTCTGGGGCCAACGTCCTGACTTTC
TRBJ2-7	TRBV7-3	few	-	CASSKTHTYEQYF	TGTGCCAGCAGCAAGACACATACCTACGAGCAGTACTTC
TRBJ2-1	TRBV12-3/TRBV12-4	once	TRBD2	CASSLGLAVDNGQFF	TGTGCCAGCAGTTTGGGACTAGCGGTCGACAATGGGCAGTTCTTC
TRBJ2-5	TRBV20-1	-	-	CSARHSQIETQYF	TGCAGTGCTAGACATAGTCAAATAGAGACCCAGTACTTC
TRBJ2-5	TRBV3-1	-	-	CASSQGGTLQETQYF	TGTGCCAGCAGCCAAGGCGGGACCCTTCAAGAGACCCAGTACTTC
TRBJ1-1	TRBV3-1	few	TRBD1	CASSNDRVTEAFF	TGTGCCAGCAGCAACGACAGGGTCACTGAAGCTTTCTTT
TRBJ2-1	TRBV4-1	-	TRBD1	CASSQAQRGTGTGPISQFF	TGCGCCAGCAGCCAAGCGCAACGAGGCACCGGGACAGGGCCTATCTCTCAGTTCTTC
TRBJ2-7	TRBV10-3	-	TRBD2	CAISERTSGSYNEQYF	TGTGCCATCAGTGAGCGGACTAGCGGATCATACAATGAGCAGTACTTC
TRBJ1-2	TRBV12-3/TRBV12-4	-	TRBD1	CASSLGGRGVYGYTF	TGTGCCAGCAGTTTAGGGGGCAGGGGGGTCTATGGCTACACCTTC
TRBJ2-5	TRBV29-1	-	-	CSVSRDPRGETQYF	TGCAGCGTTTCTCGGGACCCCCGGGGGGAGACCCAGTACTTC
TRBJ2-2	TRBV20-1	-	TRBD1	CSAREPGQAGELFF	TGCAGTGCTAGAGAACCGGGACAGGCCGGGGAGCTGTTTTTT
TRBJ2-7	TRBV6-6	-	TRBD2	CASSGTSGRPSSYEQYF	TGTGCCAGCAGTGGGACTAGCGGGAGGCCGAGCTCCTACGAGCAGTACTTC
TRBJ1-2	TRBV7-2	few	TRBD1	CASSFRGTNYGYTF	TGTGCCAGCAGCTTCAGGGGGACTAACTATGGCTACACCTTC
TRBJ2-1	TRBV12-3/TRBV12-4	few	-	CASSAGVSTYNEQFF	TGTGCCAGCAGCGCCGGGGTCAGTACCTACAATGAGCAGTTCTTC
TRBJ1-1	TRBV27	-	-	CASSADRTNTEAFF	TGTGCCAGCAGTGCGGACAGAACAAACACTGAAGCTTTCTTT
TRBJ1-5	TRBV20-1	-	-	CSAWPGRENQPQHF	TGCAGTGCTTGGCCGGGACGGGAAAATCAGCCCCAGCATTTT
TRBJ2-7	TRBV6-5	few	TRBD1	CASSTGTAEQYF	TGTGCCAGCAGTACCGGGACAGCCGAGCAGTACTTC
TRBJ2-3	TRBV7-2	few	-	CASSPGREDTQYF	TGTGCCAGCAGCCCGGGAAGGGAGGATACGCAGTATTTT
TRBJ1-5	TRBV20-1	few	-	CSGKDGFNQPQHF	TGCAGTGGCAAGGACGGATTCAATCAGCCCCAGCATTTT
TRBJ2-1	TRBV6-5	-	-	CASRRAGWGSYNEQFF	TGTGCCAGCAGACGCGCTGGATGGGGCTCCTACAATGAGCAGTTCTTC